One sample yielded the 8 T cell receptor beta chains listed below, sequenced in a study of T cells in Graves' hyperthyroidism and ophthalmopathy (dated by TCRdb to the late 2010s). The library was built by means of multiplex PCR. Instrument on record: Illumina HiSeq 2000. Amplification of TCR beta CDR3 regions was carried out from RNA transcripts. The first round of RT-PCR for the TCR CDR3 was performed with the HTBI primer set and the Qiagen OneStep RT-PCR kit. Starting from the raw public reads, TCRdb applied fastp trimming at Q25, assembled clones with MiXCR and retained in-frame beta chains. Rows with one shared CDR3 protein collapse into an entry with the most common genes and DNA. Across this sample there are a few hundred thousand distinct CDR3 sequences, with 20% to 25% seen only once. The top ten hold 45% to 55% of the sample. What was sequenced was blood. Every receptor here comes from a woman between 65 and 79 years old with Graves' ophthalmopathy.

Worth noting for this clonotype: One end of the junction varies from germline; a read error may be responsible. The chain uses TRBV28 and TRBJ1-6; D is ambiguous. Germline V gene data show CDR1 as MDHEN and CDR2 as SYDVKM. This CDR3 spans 14 amino acids. The CDR3 region has the DNA TGTGCCGGCAGTCCAGTGGGTGAGCATTCACCCCTCCACTTT. It codes for CAGSPVGEHSPLHF. Looking up the rest from reference TRBV28 and TRBJ1-6 gives the full variable domain: DVKVTQSSRYLVKRTGEKVFLECVQDMDHENMFWYRQDPGLGLRLIYFSYDVKMKEKGDIPEGYSVSREKKERFSLILESASTNQTSMYLCAGSPVGEHSPLHFGNGTRLTVT.

Notes on this clonotype: A much larger clone lies a single base off, so this may be a read error. A read error is likely, as this CDR3 ends without the conserved phenylalanine or tryptophan. V and J are TRBV7-2 and TRBJ1-5; D not resolved. This CDR3 spans 12 amino acids. CDR1 and CDR2 (germline): SGHTA, FQGNSA. The V gene lost 3 bases and the J gene lost 4 bases, with 4 bases spanning the gap. The CDR3 nucleotides read TGTGCCAGCAGCTTGCAGAATCAGCCCCAGCATTTA. It is translated as CASSLQNQPQHL.

This clonotype has more than one count but fewer than ten. V and J are TRBV5-1 and TRBJ2-1; 7 bases match TRBD2. Trimming at V came to 4 bases and at J to 13 bases, leaving 14 bases not matched to a gene. CDR3 length: 14 residues. Germline V CDR1 and CDR2: SGHRS, YFSETQ. The DNA for the CDR3 is TGCGCCAGCAGCCCGAAAGCTCTAGCGGACCACCAGTTCTTC. Translated: CASSPKALADHQFF.

This clonotype was seen many times. This chain joins TRBV20-1 and TRBJ1-5; 7 nucleotides line up with TRBD1. V lost 4 bases to trimming and J lost 3 bases; unmatched junction nucleotides: 3. CDR1 and CDR2 from the germline V gene are DFQATT and SNEGSKA (reference sequence). The CDR3 spans 13 residues. The CDR3 nucleotides are TGCAGTGCTACTACAGGGGCCAATCAGCCCCAGCATTTT. It encodes CSATTGANQPQHF.

This clonotype was found a few times. The gene calls are TRBV20-1 and TRBJ2-7, with D uncertain. From germline, CDR1 is DFQATT and CDR2 SNEGSKA (reference sequence). With 6 bases removed from V and 0 bases from J, the gap between germline ends came to 15 bases. The CDR3 extends over 14 amino acids. In nucleotides, the CDR3 is TGCAGTGCAGCTCCTCCCGGGTCCTCCTACGAGCAGTACTTC. This sequence encodes CSAAPPGSSYEQYF.

This clonotype was recorded at least ten times. The chain employs TRBV11-2 and TRBJ2-7; the D gene could be TRBD1 or TRBD2 (5 bases each). Germline CDR1 is SGHAT and CDR2 is FQNNGV. CDR3 length: 13 amino acids. Trimming took 4 bases from V and 3 from J, leaving 10 bases between them. CDR3 in DNA: TGTGCCAGCAGCTCCACAGGACTCTACGAGCAGTACTTC. It specifies CASSSTGLYEQYF.

This clonotype has just a few counts. The chain is built from TRBV4-3 and TRBJ1-2; weak D call: TRBD1 (6 bases). Trimming left V 2 bases short and J 6 bases short, with 16 bases between. The germline V gene encodes CDR1 LGHNA and CDR2 YSLEER. The length of the CDR3 is 15 residues. CDR3 sequence (DNA): TGCGCCAGCAGCCAATGGAGGGGGGATGGGCATGGCTACACCTTC. Residues: CASSQWRGDGHGYTF.

The genes are TRBV12-3 or TRBV12-4 and TRBJ2-7, with 10 bases aligning to TRBD2. J was trimmed by 2 bases and V by 6 bases; bases with no gene match: 7. The CDR3 is made up of 15 amino acids. The CDR3, as DNA: TGTGCCAGCAGCCCTACAGCGGGAGGGCCCTACGAGCAGTACTTC. It is translated as CASSPTAGGPYEQYF.